These 26 T cell receptor beta chains originate from one sample sequenced in a study of OX40 agonist ivuxolimab in advanced cancers. TCRdb keeps only in-frame clones here, not all; method: immunoSEQ multiplex PCR. Found here are tens of thousands of clones, 80% to 85% of them singletons; the top ten hold about 4.5%. This sample comprised CD4+ or CD8+ T cells sorted from blood, obtained in a trial of the OX40 agonist ivuxolimab. The source of these receptors is an adult with an advanced solid tumor such as melanoma, head and neck, liver or kidney cancer.

CDR3 loop: CASSRLRGPNGEQYF. In DNA form, the CDR3 reads TGTGCCAGCAGCCGGCTGCGGGGGCCCAATGGGGAGCAGTACTTC. This chain joins TRBV14 and TRBJ2-7, with a tentative D call TRBD2 (7 bases). The CDR3 extends over 15 amino acids. The ends were cut back, 4 bases at V and 7 bases at J, with 20 bases in the middle. The germline V gene encodes CDR1 SGHDN and CDR2 FVKESK.

This clone showed up just once. This chain joins TRBV18 and TRBJ1-5, with D uncertain. V lost 0 bases to trimming and J lost 6 bases, with 12 bases between them. Germline V gives CDR1 KGHSH, CDR2 LQKENI. This CDR3 region has 15 residues. CDR3 region: CASSPPWEAGQPQHF. CDR3 bases: TGTGCCAGCTCACCACCGTGGGAGGCCGGTCAGCCCCAGCATTTT.

The chain employs TRBV5-4 and TRBJ2-3; no clear D gene. CDR1 is SGHNT and CDR2 is YYREEE in the germline V gene (reference sequence). Trimming shortened V by 0 bases and J by 2 bases, and 7 bases separated the two germline ends. The CDR3 covers 14 residues. The CDR3 region has the DNA TGTGCCAGCAGCTTGGACTTTACCACAGATACGCAGTATTTT. Protein sequence: CASSLDFTTDTQYF.

The CDR3 is CASRLGGATNEKLFF. The CDR3 DNA is TGCGCCAGCAGGCTAGGGGGAGCAACTAATGAAAAACTGTTTTTT. The chain links TRBV5-1 to TRBJ1-4, with D perhaps matching TRBD1 (6 bases). The CDR3 has 15 residues. From germline, CDR1 is SGHRS and CDR2 YFSETQ. V lost 5 bases to trimming and J lost 0 bases, with 11 bases between them.

The chain carries TRBV5-6 and TRBJ1-2; tentative D call: TRBD1 (5 bases). V was pared by 3 bases and J by 9 bases, with 18 bases between. The germline V gene encodes CDR1 SGHDT and CDR2 YYEEEE. The CDR3 loop spans 14 amino acids. The CDR3 sequence: CASSSLTGMGSYTF. The CDR3 DNA sequence: TGTGCCAGCAGCTCGTTAACAGGAATGGGTAGCTACACCTTC. Full variable domain (outside the CDR3, taken from reference TRBV5-6 and TRBJ1-2): DAGVTQSPTHLIKTRGQQVTLRCSPKSGHDTVSWYQQALGQGPQFIFQYYEEEERQRGNFPDRFSGHQFPNYSSELNVNALLLGDSALYLCASSSLTGMGSYTFGSGTRLTVV.

This clone has only one observation. The CDR3 DNA reads TGTGCCAGCACCACCCGGGCCGCTTCTAGCGGGGGGGCTAGGGAGCAGTACTTC. Translation gives CASTTRAASSGGAREQYF. The rearrangement links TRBV7-2 to TRBJ2-7; TRBD2 aligns across 12 bases. This CDR3 has 18 amino acids. V lost 7 bases, J lost 7 bases, and 20 bases stayed unmatched. CDR1 SGHTA and CDR2 FQGNSA come from the germline V gene.

The CDR3 DNA sequence: TGTGCCAGCACCAGGGACAGACTCAATCAGCCCCAGCATTTT. It specifies CASTRDRLNQPQHF. The chain has TRBV6-6 and TRBJ1-5; 7 bases are shared with TRBD1. Trimming cost V 7 bases and J 3 bases; bases outside gene matches: 6. Germline CDR1 and CDR2: MNHNY and SVGAGI (reference sequence). This CDR3 has 14 amino acids.

The chain has TRBV2 and TRBJ1-2, with a weak D call TRBD1 (6 bases). V gave up 8 bases and J gave up 6 bases, with 16 bases separating them. The CDR3 is 13 residues long. CDR1 and CDR2 from the germline V gene are SNHLY and FYNNEI. The CDR3 DNA reads TGTGCCAGCTGGAAAGGGGGTGGGAATGGCTACACCTTC. Its translation: CASWKGGGNGYTF. The full variable domain, with the rest looked up from reference TRBV2 and TRBJ1-2, is EPEVTQTPSHQVTQMGQEVILRCVPISNHLYFYWYRQILGQKVEFLVSFYNNEISEKSEIFDDQFSVERPDGSNFTLKIRSTKLEDSAMYFCASWKGGGNGYTFGSGTRLTVV.

The chain employs TRBV2 and TRBJ1-2; D is unclear. V was trimmed by 7 bases and J by 6 bases, leaving 12 bases between them. CDR3 size: 12 residues. Germline V lookup: CDR1 SNHLY, CDR2 FYNNEI. In DNA, the CDR3 is TGTGCCAGCAACCAGGAGACGAATGGCTACACCTTC. Amino acids: CASNQETNGYTF.

The chain couples TRBV4-3 to TRBJ2-3; 12 nucleotides align to TRBD1. This CDR3 comprises 16 residues. Germline lookup yields CDR1 LGHNA and CDR2 YSLEER. The V gene end was trimmed by 0 bases and the J gene end by 4 bases; junction bases not matched to a gene: 2. The CDR3 nucleotides read TGCGCCAGCAGCCAAGAGGGACAGGGGGCATCAGATACGCAGTATTTT. Translated: CASSQEGQGASDTQYF.

The chain has TRBV6-6 and TRBJ1-5, with D perhaps matching TRBD1 (6 bases). The germline CDR1 and CDR2 sequences are MNHNY and SVGAGI (reference sequence). The CDR3 is made up of 15 amino acids. The germline V and J ends were trimmed by 6 bases and 0 bases, with 12 bases remaining between them. CDR3 loop: CASSPGQNSNQPQHF. In DNA form, the CDR3 reads TGTGCCAGCAGCCCTGGACAGAATAGCAATCAGCCCCAGCATTTT.

The chain carries TRBV5-1 and TRBJ2-2; tentative D call: TRBD1 (5 bases). Germline V gene lookup returns CDR1 SGHRS and CDR2 YFSETQ. Trimming took off 6 bases at V and 1 base at J, with 7 bases between the two ends. CDR3 length: 13 amino acids. The CDR3 coding sequence is TGCGCCAGCAAGACAGAGAACACCGGGGAGCTGTTTTTT. It is translated as CASKTENTGELFF. The full variable domain, its missing parts supplied by reference TRBV5-1 and TRBJ2-2, is KAGVTQTPRYLIKTRGQQVTLSCSPISGHRSVSWYQQTPGQGLQFLFEYFSETQRNKGNFPGRFSGRQFSNSRSEMNVSTLELGDSALYLCASKTENTGELFFGEGSRLTVL.

The chain joins TRBV28 to TRBJ1-2; D remains ambiguous. V was cut by 6 bases and J by 2 bases, with 10 bases left in between. From germline, CDR1 is MDHEN and CDR2 SYDVKM. There are 13 residues in the CDR3. CDR3 coding DNA: TGTGCCAGCAGGGCCACACAAAACTATGGCTACACCTTC. Translation: CASRATQNYGYTF.

The chain links TRBV9 to TRBJ2-1, with no clear D. The CDR3 is made up of 13 amino acids. CDR1 and CDR2 from the germline V gene are SGDLS and YYNGEE. Trimming removed 4 bases from V and 7 bases from J, with 12 bases in between. CDR3 coding DNA: TGTGCCAGCAGCTATACCGTCACAAATGAGCAGTTCTTC. Amino acid sequence: CASSYTVTNEQFF. The variable domain in full, with the rest retrieved from reference TRBV9 and TRBJ2-1, is DSGVTQTPKHLITATGQRVTLRCSPRSGDLSVYWYQQSLDQGLQFLIQYYNGEERAKGNILERFSAQQFPDLHSELNLSSLELGDSALYFCASSYTVTNEQFFGPGTRLTVL.

The chain carries TRBV6-6 and TRBJ2-3; tentative D call: TRBD2 (6 bases). This CDR3 is 15 amino acids long. With 3 bases removed from V and 6 bases from J, the gap between germline ends came to 16 bases. Per the germline V gene, CDR1 is MNHNY and CDR2 is SVGAGI (reference sequence). The DNA for the CDR3 is TGTGCCAGCAGTTATGGGCGGGGTGGAGGTGATACGCAGTATTTT. Protein product: CASSYGRGGGDTQYF.

V usage is TRBV6-5 and J usage is TRBJ2-3, with D tentatively TRBD1 (6 bases). The CDR3 has 13 amino acids. CDR1 MNHEY and CDR2 SVGAGI come from the germline V gene. V was clipped by 2 bases and J by 7 bases, with 10 bases between them. The CDR3 region has the DNA TGTGCCAGCAGTTACCCGGGGACAAATACGCAGTATTTT. Protein sequence: CASSYPGTNTQYF.

The V and J genes are TRBV5-6 and TRBJ1-3; D gene uncertain. The CDR3 covers 14 residues. Deletions cut 2 bases from V and 0 bases from J, with 6 bases between. Germline CDR1 SGHDT, CDR2 YYEEEE. The chain's CDR3 is CASSLGLSGNTIYF. CDR3 in DNA: TGTGCCAGCAGCTTAGGTCTCTCTGGAAACACCATATATTTT. Full variable domain (outside the CDR3, taken from reference TRBV5-6 and TRBJ1-3): DAGVTQSPTHLIKTRGQQVTLRCSPKSGHDTVSWYQQALGQGPQFIFQYYEEEERQRGNFPDRFSGHQFPNYSSELNVNALLLGDSALYLCASSLGLSGNTIYFGEGSWLTVV.

The CDR3 loop reads CASSPGQGPYNEQFF. The CDR3 DNA follows: TGTGCCAGCAGTCCGGGACAGGGCCCCTACAATGAGCAGTTCTTC. The V and J genes are TRBV28 and TRBJ2-1; 9 bases are shared with TRBD1. The CDR3 consists of 15 residues. Germline V CDR1 and CDR2: MDHEN, SYDVKM. V shed 5 bases and J 2 bases; nucleotides not matched to a gene: 4. Based on the CDR3 plus reference TRBV28 and TRBJ2-1, the full variable domain is DVKVTQSSRYLVKRTGEKVFLECVQDMDHENMFWYRQDPGLGLRLIYFSYDVKMKEKGDIPEGYSVSREKKERFSLILESASTNQTSMYLCASSPGQGPYNEQFFGPGTRLTVL.

This sequence joins TRBV5-5 and TRBJ1-2, with no clear D. Germline V CDR1 and CDR2: SGHKS, YYEKEE (reference sequence). This CDR3 has 12 residues. Deletions cut 7 bases from V and 1 base from J, with 8 bases between. The CDR3 reads CASATDNYGYTF. Written as DNA, the CDR3 is TGTGCCAGCGCCACGGATAACTATGGCTACACCTTC.

The chain is built from TRBV19 and TRBJ2-7, with D perhaps TRBD2 (6 bases). The CDR3 runs to 15 residues. Looked up from germline, CDR1 is LNHDA and CDR2 is SQIVND (reference sequence). Deletions cut 4 bases from V and 1 base from J, with 14 bases between. CDR3 region: CASSTSGLRSYEQYF. In nucleotides, the CDR3 is TGTGCCAGTAGTACCTCGGGACTGCGATCCTACGAGCAGTACTTC.

This chain uses TRBV7-9 with TRBJ1-1; D call uncertain. Trimming cost V 8 bases and J 0 bases, with 22 bases left between them. CDR3 length equals 17 residues. CDR1 and CDR2 from the germline V gene are SEHNR and FQNEAQ (reference sequence). The CDR3 DNA reads as TGTGCCAGCTCCCTCCACGACTTCGGAGGGATGAACACTGAAGCTTTCTTT. Translating gives CASSLHDFGGMNTEAFF.

In this sample, this clone turned up once. In DNA form, the CDR3 reads TGTGCCAGCAGCGCAGAGGGACAGGGGAGCAGCGGCTACACCTTC. This gives the protein CASSAEGQGSSGYTF. This chain links TRBV9 with TRBJ1-2; 10 bases map to TRBD1. The junction had 10 bases not matched to a gene; V was cut back by 3 bases and J by 8 bases. Germline V CDR1 and CDR2: SGDLS, YYNGEE. The CDR3 runs to 15 residues.

The rearrangement joins TRBV7-2 to TRBJ1-4; 7 bases are shared with TRBD1. The CDR3 is made up of 13 amino acids. Trimming took 6 bases from V and 8 from J; bases not matched to a gene: 6. Germline CDR1 is SGHTA and CDR2 is FQGNSA. The CDR3 DNA follows: TGTGCCAGCAGAGACAGGGCGGAGGAAAAACTGTTTTTT. This sequence encodes CASRDRAEEKLFF.

V gene TRBV4-3 combines with J gene TRBJ2-1; either TRBD1 or TRBD2 may supply D (5 bases each). Germline CDR1 is LGHNA and CDR2 is YSLEER. V lost 2 bases and J lost 12, with 14 bases in between. The CDR3 runs to 13 residues. Written as DNA, the CDR3 is TGCGCCAGCAGCCAAACAACCGGGACGGGGCAGTTCTTC. It yields the protein CASSQTTGTGQFF.

V gene TRBV2 combines with J gene TRBJ1-3; perhaps TRBD1 as D (6 bases). Germline values: CDR1 SNHLY, CDR2 FYNNEI. V was shortened by 8 bases and J by 4 bases, with 9 bases between the two germline ends. The CDR3 extends over 12 amino acids. The CDR3 reads CASHGGGNTIYF. The DNA for the CDR3 is TGTGCCAGCCACGGGGGCGGAAACACCATATATTTT.

The rearrangement uses TRBV6-1 and TRBJ1-5; D gene unclear. Germline loops: CDR1 MNHNS, CDR2 SASEGT. V was trimmed by 3 bases and J by 2 bases, leaving 8 bases between them. CDR3 length: 14 amino acids. The CDR3 sequence: CASSDMVGNQPQHF. CDR3 sequence (DNA): TGTGCCAGCAGTGACATGGTTGGCAATCAGCCCCAGCATTTT.